This TCR beta chain was captured in a study of cytomegalovirus exposure and HLA in healthy donors. This clone was found once. Its antigen is not identified. Notes on the study in general: In presence/absence analyses, roughly uniform sequencing depth across donors was assumed. For most TCR beta V segments, an earlier analysis put the productive rate at about 87% or about 30% of the time. In a later analysis, a missense DCLRE1C variant was linked to TCR beta V- and J-gene trimming.

Primers for the PCR totalled 60 Vbeta and 13 Jbeta. The assay was immunoSEQ multiplex PCR, and TCRdb's table has in-frame clones only and misses some. The sample includes under 120,000 clones, 60% to 85% seen only once; the top ten take about 5.2%. This receptor was obtained from a female donor in good health and CMV-seropositive. Sequencing was carried out using PBMCs.

The CDR3 sequence is CASIPSSELEAFF. The CDR3 nucleotides read TGTGCCAGCATCCCCTCGAGCGAACTTGAAGCTTTCTTT. The chain carries TRBV2 and TRBJ1-1; D gene ambiguous. The germline V gene encodes CDR1 SNHLY and CDR2 FYNNEI. This CDR3 comprises 13 residues. Trimming removed 7 bases from V and 7 bases from J, with 16 bases in between.